This T cell receptor (beta chain) was documented in a study of CD8 T cells in ankylosing spondylitis. Study-level points and caveats: A motif of eight or nine highly homologous TCR beta variants was seen as apparently characteristic of ankylosing spondylitis blood. Some motif variants were previously reported in reactive arthritis synovial fluid and blood.

The germline V gene encodes CDR1 SGHRS and CDR2 YFSETQ. V lost 3 bases, J lost 7 bases, and 9 bases stayed unmatched. The CDR3 is 14 residues long. TCRdb re-called the 5' RACE reads through MiXCR, storing one row per CDR3 protein. Altogether fewer than 180,000 distinct CDR3 sequences are present, around 43% being singletons, with the ten largest covering 12% to 15%. Worth noting for this clonotype: Its antigen is unidentified.

The receptor was isolated from a male donor with ankylosing spondylitis. V gene TRBV5-1 combines with J gene TRBJ2-7; 8 nucleotides agree with TRBD1. Sequencing input: synovial fluid, either unsorted or a sorted T cell fraction (not recorded which). The CDR3 spells CASSSRQGRWEQYF. As DNA, the CDR3 is TGCGCCAGCAGCTCCAGACAGGGGCGGTGGGAGCAGTACTTC.